Below are 4 T cell receptor beta chains sequenced from a single sample in a study of T cell repertoires in cytomegalovirus infection. TCRdb called the reads again in MiXCR, with one record for every CDR3 protein. Here the sample spans around 770,000 distinct CDR3 sequences, roughly 29% being singletons. No antigen has been identified for these receptors. This specimen consisted of cultured CD8+ T cells from PBMCs, obtained from culture after CMV antigen stimulation. Source of these receptors: a human donor in good health (CMV status not recorded). Some clones in this sample may be carry-over from other donors' samples.

The chain uses TRBV27 and TRBJ2-3; no reliable D call. The CDR3 loop spans 14 amino acids. CDR1 is MNHEY and CDR2 is SMNVEV in the germline V gene (reference sequence). The V end lost 3 bases, the J end lost 2 bases, and 9 bases lay between the germline ends. CDR3 nucleotide sequence: TGTGCCAGCAGTTTCTTGGGCATCACAGATACGCAGTATTTT. Translated, it gives CASSFLGITDTQYF.

This clonotype came up a few times. The chain recombines TRBV20-1 with TRBJ1-2; D might be TRBD1 (6 bases). Trimming stripped 0 bases from V and 0 bases from J, with 11 bases between. Germline V CDR1 and CDR2: DFQATT, SNEGSKA (reference sequence). CDR3 length: 15 residues. The CDR3 DNA reads as TGCAGTGCTAGAGATAGGGGACACACTAACTATGGCTACACCTTC. Residues: CSARDRGHTNYGYTF.

This clonotype turned up a few times. The chain joins TRBV7-2 to TRBJ2-5; a weak D match, TRBD1 (5 bases). CDR3 length equals 12 residues. Germline V gives CDR1 SGHTA, CDR2 FQGNSA. Trimming cost V 7 bases and J 5 bases, with 11 bases left between them. CDR3 in amino acids: CASTLKGETQYF. Here the CDR3 DNA reads TGTGCCAGCACCCTAAAGGGGGAGACCCAGTACTTC.

The chain couples TRBV7-6 to TRBJ2-2; perhaps TRBD1 as D (5 bases). The germline V gene has CDR1 SGHVS and CDR2 FNYEAQ. Trimming cost V 10 bases and J 3 bases, with 15 bases left between them. The CDR3 is made up of 14 amino acids. Here the CDR3 reads CANRGRDDTGELFF. As DNA, the CDR3 is TGTGCCAATAGGGGCAGGGATGACACCGGGGAGCTGTTTTTT.